The present entry profiles one T cell receptor beta chain with its context. What this receptor recognizes is not known. One base away there is no much larger clone; base qualities are not given. From a lookup of the germline V gene, CDR1 and CDR2 are SGHNT and YENEEA. The V and J ends are trimmed by 2 bases and 7 bases, leaving 12 bases between them. The CDR3 goes from the cysteine to the phenylalanine over 14 residues. CDR3 DNA is the only sequence kept; it has 42 bases, read in frame from the first base. These data come from a study of PD-L1 blockade in urothelial cancer (dated by TCRdb to between 2016 and 2019). Regarding the research as a whole: Every patient began therapy in 2014 and was given atezolizumab 1,200 mg intravenously every 3 weeks. Blood samples were analyzed 3 weeks after the start of treatment (second dose) and 6 weeks after the start of treatment. An ECOG performance status of 0 or 1 was recorded for the patients, and 0 to 3 prior chemotherapy regimens had been received by the patients. In the same patients, pretreatment tumors underwent whole exome sequencing and RNA sequencing in addition to TCR sequencing. An exploratory multi-omic analysis was conducted of the somatic, immune and clinical correlates of response to PD-L1 blockade with atezolizumab in urothelial cancer. Pretreatment blood TCR-seq was available for under 35 patients, at least one posttreatment blood collection was obtained for around 25 patients, and tumor TCR-seq was available for around 25 patients. Pretreatment tumor samples and matched peripheral blood, collected serially before and after atezolizumab treatment, underwent TCR sequencing. A median of about 150,000 T cells and 85,000 or so unique TCRs was obtained from blood samples, and a median clonality of approximately 0.077 was observed. Durable clinical benefit meant progression-free survival longer than 6 months, and TCR features were also tested against progression-free and overall survival. Roughly nine patients achieved durable clinical benefit and about 19 did not. About 90% of the roughly 29 patients were identified as males with urothelial cancer of bladder origin, and a prior smoking history was reported by 18 of 29 patients.

A total of 25 to 35 patients with locally advanced or metastatic urothelial carcinoma, treated at Memorial Sloan Kettering on a trial protocol, made up the cohort. Peripheral blood mononuclear cells were collected pretreatment and during treatment, at between 1 and 8 total time points per patient. The Qiagen DNeasy Blood extraction kit was used to purify genomic DNA from total PBMCs and tumor samples. PBMCs were collected pretreatment and during treatment, and were isolated and stored as previously described. To estimate absolute template abundance from read counts, synthetic TCR analog templates were spiked into each PCR. Using the immunoSEQ assay, TCRbeta CDR3 regions were amplified from genomic DNA with bias-controlled V and J gene primers. Rearranged TCRbeta segments were sequenced at approximately 20X coverage. The paper's data handling went like this. Clustering was used to correct sequencing errors, and CDR3s were annotated against IMGT so that V, D and J genes could be assigned. Downstream analyses used only productive TCRbeta rearrangements and left out out-of-frame or stop-codon sequences. Clonality was computed as one minus Shannon entropy normalized by the log of the number of unique productive sequences. Fisher's exact test with Benjamini-Hochberg correction, at a threshold of adjusted p below 0.01, was used to find clones that differed between time points or between blood and tumor. TCRdb limited this immuneACCESS table to in-frame rearrangements with V and J called. A share of clones is missing; checked studies link under half to unresolved V genes, and the rest is unexplained. That table furnishes V, J and clone size, whereas the DNA furnished D and trimming. The sample yields 75,000 to 95,000 clones; 90% were counted once. Clones ranked in the top ten supply roughly 9.4% of the sample.

The paper as a whole reports these results and caveats: Improved progression-free and overall survival was associated with having pretreatment peripheral blood TCR clonality below the median. Because the sample size was small (n ≈ 31) and many exploratory analyses were performed, the results are intended to be hypothesis-generating. Among patients with durable benefit, tumor-associated TCR clones showed greater expansion in peripheral blood 3 weeks after treatment started (n ≈ 23, p = 0.022).

The V and J genes are TRBV11-3 and TRBJ2-1; the D region possibly corresponds to TRBD2 (6 bases align). Source: PBMCs, taken around atezolizumab (anti-PD-L1) treatment. This receptor was taken from a man between 60 and 75 years old with urothelial cancer. The CDR3 region reads CASSLSGLRNEQFF. The nucleotide sequence is given as TGTGCCAGCAGCTTAAGCGGGTTAAGGAATGAGCAGTTCTTC.